Each of the 25 T cell receptor beta chains below was sequenced from the same sample in a study of blood T cell repertoires in COVID-19. Only in-frame clones appear in the TCRdb table, and some are missing; sequencing was by immunoSEQ multiplex PCR. The table includes 200,000 or so clones, around three quarters detected once. Sequenced: peripheral blood. The receptor source for this set is a woman in her 70s with acute or convalescent COVID-19.

The chain carries TRBV19 and TRBJ2-2, with 10 bases identical to TRBD1. CDR1 LNHDA and CDR2 SQIVND come from the germline V gene (reference sequence). This CDR3 is built from 15 residues. V lost 3 bases, J lost 8 bases, and 6 bases stayed unmatched. CDR3 sequence (DNA): TGTGCCAGTAGTATCTTCGACAGGGGGCCTGGGGAGCTGTTTTTT. It specifies CASSIFDRGPGELFF.

This chain links TRBV13 with TRBJ1-1; D is undetermined. The germline CDR1 and CDR2 sequences are PRHDT and FYEKMQ (reference sequence). CDR3 size: 14 residues. The V and J ends lost 8 bases and 0 bases respectively, with 13 bases between them. This CDR3 reads CASPDRELNTEAFF. The CDR3 DNA is TGTGCCAGCCCCGACCGGGAATTGAACACTGAAGCTTTCTTT.

The gene calls are TRBV5-1 and TRBJ1-1, with 11 bases lining up with TRBD1. Germline-derived CDR1 and CDR2 are SGHRS and YFSETQ. This CDR3 spans 15 amino acids. Trimming took 4 bases from V and 4 from J; bases not matched to a gene: 6. CDR3 sequence reads: CASSHGQGAITEAFF. The CDR3 DNA sequence: TGCGCCAGCAGCCACGGACAGGGGGCGATCACTGAAGCTTTCTTT.

This chain joins TRBV18 and TRBJ2-3; no firm D call. The CDR3 spans 16 residues. Germline V gene data show CDR1 as KGHSH and CDR2 as LQKENI. V was clipped by 1 base and J by 3 bases, with 14 bases between them. CDR3 nucleotides: TGTGCCAGCTCACCACAATCGGCCGGGTTGACAGATACGCAGTATTTT. It encodes CASSPQSAGLTDTQYF.

This chain links TRBV2 with TRBJ2-5; TRBD1 agrees at 11 bases. The CDR3 length is 14 residues. The germline V gene has CDR1 SNHLY and CDR2 FYNNEI. The J segment lost 2 bases and the V segment lost 5 bases, leaving 1 base of the junction unmatched. CDR3 coding DNA: TGTGCCAGCAGTCGGGACAGGGGGCAAGAGACCCAGTACTTC. Translated, it gives CASSRDRGQETQYF.

The chain is built from TRBV28 and TRBJ2-7, with 13 bases that match TRBD2. There are 16 residues in the CDR3. Germline V gene data show CDR1 as MDHEN and CDR2 as SYDVKM. J lost 4 bases, V lost 4 bases, and 7 bases had no gene match. The CDR3, as DNA: TGTGCCAGCAGTTCGTTACTAGCGGGAGGGCAATACGAGCAGTACTTC. This sequence encodes CASSSLLAGGQYEQYF.

The chain combines TRBV29-1 with TRBJ1-1; 7 bases fit TRBD1. The CDR3 consists of 13 residues. V shed 7 bases and J 0 bases; nucleotides not matched to a gene: 5. Germline CDR1 is SQVTM and CDR2 is ANQGSEA. The CDR3 DNA follows: TGCAGCGGCTACAGGGGATTGAACACTGAAGCTTTCTTT. Translation: CSGYRGLNTEAFF.

V gene TRBV7-9 combines with J gene TRBJ1-2, with D possibly being TRBD1 (5 bases). Trimming left V 6 bases short and J 1 base short, with 15 bases between. Germline-derived CDR1 and CDR2 are SEHNR and FQNEAQ (reference sequence). The CDR3 is 15 amino acids. CDR3: CASSLPDSLNYGYTF. The CDR3 nucleotides read TGTGCCAGCAGTTTACCTGACAGCCTTAACTATGGCTACACCTTC. Filled out from reference TRBV7-9 and TRBJ1-2, the complete variable domain reads DTGVSQNPRHKITKRGQNVTFRCDPISEHNRLYWYRQTLGQGPEFLTYFQNEAQLEKSRLLSDRFSAERPKGSFSTLEIQRTEQGDSAMYLCASSLPDSLNYGYTFGSGTRLTVV.

The V and J genes are TRBV30 and TRBJ2-1; 14 positions agree with TRBD2. The CDR3 runs 16 residues. Germline V lookup: CDR1 GTSNPN, CDR2 SVGIG (reference sequence). J gave up 3 bases and V 4 bases, and 5 bases lay outside the gene matches. This chain's CDR3 is CAWTRTSGRFYNEQFF. CDR3 in DNA: TGTGCCTGGACCCGGACTAGCGGGAGGTTCTACAATGAGCAGTTCTTC. The whole variable domain, remainder taken from reference TRBV30 and TRBJ2-1, is SQTIHQWPATLVQPVGSPLSLECTVEGTSNPNLYWYRQAAGRGLQLLFYSVGIGQISSEVPQNLSASRPQDRQFILSSKKLLLSDSGFYLCAWTRTSGRFYNEQFFGPGTRLTVL.

This clone was counted once. The chain joins TRBV29-1 to TRBJ1-4, with a possible D match to TRBD1 (6 bases). CDR1 and CDR2 (germline): SQVTM, ANQGSEA. CDR3 length equals 15 residues. V was pared by 3 bases and J by 8 bases, with 19 bases between. The CDR3 DNA sequence: TGCAGCGTTGACCGGGGCGGGGGCGCGGGGGAAAAACTGTTTTTT. Its translation is CSVDRGGGAGEKLFF. Filled out from reference TRBV29-1 and TRBJ1-4, the complete variable domain reads SAVISQKPSRDICQRGTSLTIQCQVDSQVTMMFWYRQQPGQSLTLIATANQGSEATYESGFVIDKFPISRPNLTFSTLTVSNMSPEDSSIYLCSVDRGGGAGEKLFFGSGTQLSVL.

This clone was detected only once. V and J are TRBV5-1 and TRBJ2-3; TRBD2 aligns across 9 bases. The CDR3 sequence is 16 residues long. Germline values: CDR1 SGHRS, CDR2 YFSETQ. J gave up 1 base and V 4 bases, and 7 bases lay outside the gene matches. Written as DNA, the CDR3 is TGCGCCAGCAGCCCTATGGGACTAGCCGGCACAGATACGCAGTATTTT. Its translation is CASSPMGLAGTDTQYF. Complete variable domain (other parts from reference TRBV5-1 and TRBJ2-3): KAGVTQTPRYLIKTRGQQVTLSCSPISGHRSVSWYQQTPGQGLQFLFEYFSETQRNKGNFPGRFSGRQFSNSRSEMNVSTLELGDSALYLCASSPMGLAGTDTQYFGPGTRLTVL.

The chain joins TRBV28 to TRBJ2-2, with 12 bases identical to TRBD1. Looked up from germline, CDR1 is MDHEN and CDR2 is SYDVKM. After removal of 3 bases from V and 7 bases from J, the junction contained 9 bases not matched to a gene. The CDR3 is 17 amino acids. The CDR3 DNA reads as TGTGCCAGCAGTTTCGCCGGGACAGGGGGCCCCCTCGGGGAGCTGTTTTTT. It yields the protein CASSFAGTGGPLGELFF.

This chain joins TRBV5-1 and TRBJ2-1; 7 bases align to TRBD2. The CDR3 totals 15 residues. V lost 0 bases and J lost 4; bases outside the gene matches: 4. Per the germline V gene, CDR1 is SGHRS and CDR2 is YFSETQ. The CDR3 coding sequence is TGCGCCAGCAGCTTGGATAGCGGGCAATACAATGAGCAGTTCTTC. The encoded protein is CASSLDSGQYNEQFF.

J is TRBJ2-5 and V is TRBV5-4; 15 positions match TRBD2. Germline V CDR1 and CDR2: SGHNT, YYREEE (reference sequence). The CDR3 is made up of 16 amino acids. V shed 4 bases, J shed 5 bases, and the junction held 6 bases outside the gene matches. In DNA form, the CDR3 reads TGTGCCAGCAGCCTAAGGACTAGCGGGAGGGGGGAGACCCAGTACTTC. Its translation is CASSLRTSGRGETQYF.

This rearrangement joins TRBV7-2 to TRBJ1-2, with TRBD1 identical over 10 bases. This CDR3 has 16 residues. CDR1 is SGHTA and CDR2 is FQGNSA in the germline V gene. The trim removed 1 base at V and 2 bases at J, leaving 4 bases unmatched. CDR3 coding DNA: TGTGCCAGCAGCTTAGTCGGGACAGGGGACAACTATGGCTACACCTTC. It yields the protein CASSLVGTGDNYGYTF.

This clone was seen a few times. The J gene is TRBJ1-3, the V gene TRBV5-1, with a tentative D call TRBD1 (6 bases). Per the germline V gene, CDR1 is SGHRS and CDR2 is YFSETQ. Trimming left V 4 bases short and J 0 bases short, with 11 bases between. The CDR3 covers 15 residues. CDR3 amino acids: CASSPTGNSGNTIYF. CDR3 nucleotides: TGCGCCAGCAGCCCCACAGGGAACTCTGGAAACACCATATATTTT.

The V gene is TRBV6-5, the J gene TRBJ2-5, with a weak D call TRBD2 (5 bases). Trimming removed 0 bases at V and 5 bases at J, with 7 bases between. The CDR3 sequence is 13 residues long. Germline V gives CDR1 MNHEY, CDR2 SVGAGI. The CDR3 loop is CASSYSGGETQYF. As DNA, the CDR3 is TGTGCCAGCAGTTACTCGGGCGGGGAGACCCAGTACTTC.

The chain carries TRBV5-4 and TRBJ1-4, with D possibly TRBD1 on 6 matching bases. The CDR3 consists of 16 residues. V lost 0 bases to trimming and J lost 8 bases, with 17 bases between them. CDR1 is SGHNT and CDR2 is YYREEE in the germline V gene (reference sequence). DNA of the CDR3: TGTGCCAGCAGCTTGGAGGGCCAACAGGGATGGGAAAAACTGTTTTTT. It encodes CASSLEGQQGWEKLFF.

The chain joins TRBV29-1 to TRBJ2-3, with D possibly matching TRBD1 (7 bases). Deletions cut 3 bases from V and 3 bases from J, with 13 bases between. Germline CDR1 is SQVTM and CDR2 is ANQGSEA. This CDR3 is built from 14 residues. CDR3 in DNA: TGCAGCGTTGAGGAGGGGGCGGGTACAGATACGCAGTATTTT. This gives the protein CSVEEGAGTDTQYF.

This chain joins TRBV28 and TRBJ1-2, with 11 bases fitting TRBD1. V lost 6 bases to trimming and J lost 0 bases; unmatched junction nucleotides: 9. CDR1 and CDR2 (germline): MDHEN, SYDVKM. The length of the CDR3 is 17 residues. For the CDR3, the DNA is TGTGCCAGCAGGGGCGGGACAGGGGGACTTTCTAACTATGGCTACACCTTC. It is translated as CASRGGTGGLSNYGYTF.

This sequence joins TRBV6-4 and TRBJ1-5; D unclear. The V end was cut by 3 bases, the J end by 8 bases, with 14 bases between. Germline CDR1 is MRHNA and CDR2 is SNTAGT. The CDR3 contains 14 residues. CDR3 loop: CASSEAPRGEPQHF. CDR3 bases: TGTGCCAGCAGTGAGGCCCCCCGAGGTGAGCCCCAGCATTTT.

Only a few counts were recorded for this clone. This chain links TRBV19 with TRBJ2-5; TRBD1 matches at 7 bases. Germline lookup yields CDR1 LNHDA and CDR2 SQIVND (reference sequence). V was pared by 5 bases and J by 0 bases, with 9 bases of the junction left unmatched. This CDR3 has 16 amino acids. For the CDR3, the DNA is TGTGCCAGTAGTCCTCTGAGAGACAGGGACCAAGAGACCCAGTACTTC. Protein: CASSPLRDRDQETQYF.

This sequence joins TRBV7-2 and TRBJ1-2; D gene unclear. Germline loops: CDR1 SGHTA, CDR2 FQGNSA. Trimming took off 2 bases at V and 5 bases at J, with 6 bases between the two ends. This CDR3 has 12 residues. The CDR3 DNA reads TGTGCCAGCAGCTTATCCAGTTATGGCTACACCTTC. It specifies CASSLSSYGYTF.

V and J are TRBV6-1 and TRBJ1-6; D remains ambiguous. Trimming cost V 1 base and J 2 bases, with 9 bases left between them. The CDR3 extends over 16 amino acids. Germline CDR1 is MNHNS and CDR2 is SASEGT. CDR3 in amino acids: CASSEDQVAYNSPLHF. The CDR3 region has the DNA TGTGCCAGCAGTGAAGATCAGGTTGCCTATAATTCACCCCTCCACTTT.

The chain combines TRBV4-1 with TRBJ2-2; D perhaps matches TRBD2 (7 bases). This CDR3 region has 16 residues. Looked up from germline, CDR1 is MGHRA and CDR2 is YSYEKL. V was trimmed by 7 bases and J by 4 bases, leaving 19 bases between them. In nucleotides, the CDR3 is TGCGCCAGCACCCTGAATCGGGGGGCCGGCACCGGGGAGCTGTTTTTT. This sequence encodes CASTLNRGAGTGELFF.